Listed below are T cell receptor beta chains from one sample, sequenced in a study of blood T cell repertoires in COVID-19. The method was immunoSEQ multiplex PCR; TCRdb's version includes in-frame clones alone and lacks a portion of them. The sample has roughly 250,000 clones; 80% to 95% are singletons. Sequences were obtained from peripheral blood. These receptors were taken from a man aged 25-40 years with COVID-19, enrolled during active disease. The CDR3 runs from the conserved cysteine through the conserved F or W. A D gene is named only where the DNA matches it firmly. The listing skips clone size in some rows; elsewhere it reads once, few, many or a size class.

d_gene: TRBD1; abundance: NA; j_gene: TRBJ1-5; v_gene: TRBV12-3/TRBV12-4; CDR3nt: TGTGCCAGCAGGCGGACAGGGAATCAGCCCCAGCATTTT; CDR3aa: CASRRTGNQPQHF
d_gene: NA; abundance: once; j_gene: TRBJ1-2; v_gene: TRBV20-1; CDR3nt: TGCAGTGCTAGTATGTCGGGGGGCCTTGGGGGCTACACCTTC; CDR3aa: CSASMSGGLGGYTF
d_gene: NA; abundance: NA; j_gene: TRBJ2-4; v_gene: TRBV7-9; CDR3nt: TGTGCCAGCAGCTTAGTTAAGGGGGAGGCCAAAAACATTCAGTACTTC; CDR3aa: CASSLVKGEAKNIQYF
d_gene: NA; abundance: NA; j_gene: TRBJ1-4; v_gene: TRBV4-1; CDR3nt: TGCGCCAGCAGTCAAAGACGGGAGGCTGGTAATGAAAAACTGTTTTTT; CDR3aa: CASSQRREAGNEKLFF
d_gene: TRBD2; abundance: NA; j_gene: TRBJ2-5; v_gene: TRBV19; CDR3nt: TGTGCCAGTAGCCCCGCGGGGGGGCAGACCCAGTACTTC; CDR3aa: CASSPAGGQTQYF
d_gene: NA; abundance: NA; j_gene: TRBJ2-1; v_gene: TRBV6-5; CDR3nt: TGTGCCAGCAGATTCGACAGGGAGGCCTACAATGAGCAGTTCTTC; CDR3aa: CASRFDREAYNEQFF
d_gene: TRBD1; abundance: NA; j_gene: TRBJ2-3; v_gene: TRBV27; CDR3nt: TGTGCCAGCAGTCTATATGGGACAGGGGCAACAGATACGCAGTATTTT; CDR3aa: CASSLYGTGATDTQYF
d_gene: TRBD2; abundance: NA; j_gene: TRBJ2-5; v_gene: TRBV6-6; CDR3nt: TGTGCCAGCAGTAAAGGACTAGCGGGGGTACAGACCCAGTACTTC; CDR3aa: CASSKGLAGVQTQYF
d_gene: TRBD1; abundance: NA; j_gene: TRBJ2-2; v_gene: TRBV5-4; CDR3nt: TGTGCCAGCAGCTTGGAGACAGGGGCCACCGGGGAGCTGTTTTTT; CDR3aa: CASSLETGATGELFF
d_gene: NA; abundance: NA; j_gene: TRBJ1-4; v_gene: TRBV2; CDR3nt: TGTGCCAGCAGTGTAACGGGAATTCGGGAAAAACTGTTTTTT; CDR3aa: CASSVTGIREKLFF
d_gene: NA; abundance: NA; j_gene: TRBJ2-1; v_gene: TRBV13; CDR3nt: TGTGCCAGCAGCTTAGTCGGTTCCAATGAGCAGTTCTTC; CDR3aa: CASSLVGSNEQFF
d_gene: TRBD2; abundance: NA; j_gene: TRBJ2-7; v_gene: TRBV5-6; CDR3nt: TGTGCCAGCAGCTTGTGGGGGGGAGGCCCCTACGAGCAGTACTTC; CDR3aa: CASSLWGGGPYEQYF
d_gene: NA; abundance: NA; j_gene: TRBJ1-3; v_gene: TRBV29-1; CDR3nt: TGCAGCGTTGATCTAGGACAGTCCAGCTCTGGAAACACCATATATTTT; CDR3aa: CSVDLGQSSSGNTIYF
d_gene: NA; abundance: NA; j_gene: TRBJ1-5; v_gene: TRBV4-1; CDR3nt: TGCGCCAGCAGCCACACACCCACAGGGATTCATAGCAATCAGCCCCAGCATTTT; CDR3aa: CASSHTPTGIHSNQPQHF
d_gene: NA; abundance: NA; j_gene: TRBJ2-5; v_gene: TRBV5-1; CDR3nt: TGCGCCAGCAGGGGCAGCCCAAGCCAAGAGACCCAGTACTTC; CDR3aa: CASRGSPSQETQYF
d_gene: NA; abundance: NA; j_gene: TRBJ1-1; v_gene: TRBV5-1; CDR3nt: TGCGCCAGCAGCGGTCAGAACATGAACACTGAAGCTTTCTTT; CDR3aa: CASSGQNMNTEAFF
d_gene: NA; abundance: NA; j_gene: TRBJ2-4; v_gene: TRBV2; CDR3nt: TGTGCCAGCGCGGTAGCCAAAAACATTCAGTACTTC; CDR3aa: CASAVAKNIQYF
d_gene: TRBD2; abundance: NA; j_gene: TRBJ2-4; v_gene: TRBV7-9; CDR3nt: TGTGCCAGCAGCCCCCGGGGGGTAGCCAAAAACATTCAGTACTTC; CDR3aa: CASSPRGVAKNIQYF